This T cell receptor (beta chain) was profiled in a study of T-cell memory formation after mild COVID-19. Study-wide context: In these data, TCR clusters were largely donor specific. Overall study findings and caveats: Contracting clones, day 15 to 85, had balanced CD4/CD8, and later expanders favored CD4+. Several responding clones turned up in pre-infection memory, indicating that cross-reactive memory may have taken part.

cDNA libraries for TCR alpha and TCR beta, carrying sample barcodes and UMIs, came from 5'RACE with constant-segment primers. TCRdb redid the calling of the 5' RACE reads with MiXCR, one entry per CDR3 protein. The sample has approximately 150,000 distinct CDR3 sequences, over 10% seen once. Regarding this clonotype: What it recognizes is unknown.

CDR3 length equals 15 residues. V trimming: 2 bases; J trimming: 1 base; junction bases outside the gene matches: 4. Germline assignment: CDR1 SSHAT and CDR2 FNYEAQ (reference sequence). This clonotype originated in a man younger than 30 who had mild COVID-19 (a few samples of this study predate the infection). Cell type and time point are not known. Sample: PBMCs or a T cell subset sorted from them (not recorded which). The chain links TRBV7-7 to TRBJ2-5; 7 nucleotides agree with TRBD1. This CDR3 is CASSLNRGPQETQYF. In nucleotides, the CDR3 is TGTGCCAGCAGCTTAAATAGGGGGCCCCAAGAGACCCAGTACTTC.